This T cell receptor (beta chain) emerged from a study of Graves' ophthalmopathy and Graves' hyperthyroidism. Study-wide results and caveats: Most thyroid clonotypes expanded beyond 0.001 frequency were also found in blood.

Excluded: other autoimmune disease, uncontrolled infection, pregnancy or lactation. In germline, CDR1 is DFQATT, CDR2 SNEGSKA (reference sequence). The length of the CDR3 is 14 residues. Trimming took 3 bases from V and 10 from J, leaving 16 bases between them. The TCR beta CDR3 regions underwent amplification from RNA transcripts. Second-round multiplex PCR followed a first-round RT-PCR using HTBI primers. TCRdb used MiXCR to reprocess the multiplex PCR reads, holding one entry per CDR3 protein. Among about 500,000 distinct CDR3 sequences, roughly 39% were seen once, and the ten largest hold about 4%. In this sample, this clonotype turned up many times. The antigen is unknown.

This chain links TRBV20-1 with TRBJ1-6; D is unresolved. The sequence derives from an adult man with Graves' hyperthyroidism. Material: peripheral blood or thyroid tissue (not recorded which). CDR3 in amino acids: CSARQGPSGSPLHF. In DNA, the CDR3 is TGCAGTGCTAGGCAAGGGCCTTCTGGGTCACCCCTCCACTTT.